The 11 T cell receptor beta chains presented below share a single source sample, sequenced in a study of cytomegalovirus exposure and HLA in healthy donors (TCRdb year 2017). The method was the immunoSEQ multiplex PCR assay. For the multiplex PCR, a mixture combining 60 forward primers for TCR Vbeta segments and 13 reverse primers for TCR Jbeta segments was used. This is the immuneACCESS table as TCRdb keeps it, with only in-frame sequences that have V and J called. A part of the clones is gone; compared with another copy, unresolved V genes explain less than half, and the rest is unexplained. This sample holds roughly 190,000 clones; about 81% were observed only once. Jointly, the top ten make up approximately 4.6% of the sample. The specimen sequenced was PBMCs. The receptors here all came from a man aged 25 to 45 in good health and CMV-seropositive.

This clone was detected only once. This chain connects TRBV7-9 to TRBJ1-4; D unresolved. The CDR3 loop spans 15 amino acids. Looked up from germline, CDR1 is SEHNR and CDR2 is FQNEAQ (reference sequence). Trimming shortened V by 5 bases and J by 2 bases, and 12 bases separated the two germline ends. CDR3 sequence (DNA): TGTGCCAGCAGCACCAGGTTGGCGACTAATGAAAAACTGTTTTTT. Protein sequence: CASSTRLATNEKLFF.

The table lists this clone with a few counts. The rearrangement links TRBV19 to TRBJ1-4; 7 positions match TRBD1. From germline, CDR1 is LNHDA and CDR2 SQIVND (reference sequence). This CDR3 region has 13 residues. V shed 5 bases and J 7 bases; nucleotides not matched to a gene: 4. The CDR3: CASSYDRVEKLFF. The CDR3 DNA reads as TGTGCCAGTAGTTATGACAGGGTTGAAAAACTGTTTTTT.

Regarding this clone: The same CDR3 arises from other DNA sequences in this sample as well. The chain has TRBV9 and TRBJ2-7; TRBD2 matches 9 bases. This CDR3 contains 15 residues. The J segment lost 0 bases and the V segment lost 4 bases, leaving 5 bases of the junction unmatched. Germline values: CDR1 SGDLS, CDR2 YYNGEE. DNA for the CDR3: TGTGCCAGCAGCTCCAGCGGGGGGAACTCCTACGAGCAGTACTTC. Translation gives CASSSSGGNSYEQYF. The variable domain in full, completed from reference TRBV9 and TRBJ2-7, reads DSGVTQTPKHLITATGQRVTLRCSPRSGDLSVYWYQQSLDQGLQFLIQYYNGEERAKGNILERFSAQQFPDLHSELNLSSLELGDSALYFCASSSSGGNSYEQYFGPGTRLTVT.

V is TRBV14 and J is TRBJ1-6, with D maybe TRBD1 (6 bases). The V gene lost 4 bases and the J gene lost 0 bases, with 10 bases spanning the gap. Looked up from germline, CDR1 is SGHDN and CDR2 is FVKESK. This CDR3 is 16 amino acids long. CDR3 sequence reads: CASSLRQVSYNSPLHF. In nucleotides, the CDR3 is TGTGCCAGCAGCCTACGACAGGTCTCCTATAATTCACCCCTCCACTTT.

The V call is TRBV29-1, the J call TRBJ2-1; 10 bases align to TRBD1. This CDR3 contains 14 residues. After removal of 8 bases from V and 4 bases from J, the junction contained 8 bases not matched to a gene. CDR1 SQVTM and CDR2 ANQGSEA come from the germline V gene. The CDR3 bases are TGCAGCTCCTCCGGGACAGGGGTTTACAATGAGCAGTTCTTC. Protein: CSSSGTGVYNEQFF.

The gene calls are TRBV5-8 and TRBJ2-7, with 9 bases matching TRBD1. The CDR3 loop spans 15 amino acids. The germline CDR1 and CDR2 sequences are SGHTS and YDEGEE. Unmatched junction bases numbered 7, after V lost 3 bases and J lost 3 bases. The DNA for the CDR3 is TGTGCCAGCAGCTACCGACAGGGGGGAGGCTACGAGCAGTACTTC. Translation gives CASSYRQGGGYEQYF.

This clone was detected only a few times. V and J are TRBV4-2 and TRBJ2-7, with 9 bases fitting TRBD1. The junction had 11 bases not matched to a gene; V was cut back by 4 bases and J by 7 bases. Germline V lookup: CDR1 LGHNA, CDR2 YNFKEQ. The CDR3 is 15 amino acids. The CDR3 DNA is TGTGCCAGCAGCCGAGGAGGGACAGGGTTAGGGGAGCAGTACTTC. It encodes CASSRGGTGLGEQYF.

The CDR3 DNA is TGTGCCAGCAGCTCGGGACAGGCTGCATCGGCCGAGCAGTACTTC. Its protein is CASSSGQAASAEQYF. V usage is TRBV7-3 and J usage is TRBJ2-7; TRBD1 aligns across 8 bases. The V and J ends lost 4 bases and 6 bases, in that order; junction bases with no gene match: 11. The CDR3 has 15 amino acids. Germline V gene lookup returns CDR1 SGHTA and CDR2 FQGTGA.

V usage is TRBV5-1 and J usage is TRBJ2-5, with 9 bases matching TRBD2. V gave up 0 bases and J gave up 2 bases; unmatched junction bases: 8. The germline V gene encodes CDR1 SGHRS and CDR2 YFSETQ. The CDR3 contains 17 residues. The DNA for the CDR3 is TGCGCCAGCAGCTTGGCGGTCGGACTAGCGCAACAAGAGACCCAGTACTTC. Protein sequence: CASSLAVGLAQQETQYF.

This clone occurred a few times. J is TRBJ2-5 and V is TRBV9, with D uncertain. The CDR3 has 13 residues. The germline gives CDR1 SGDLS, CDR2 YYNGEE. Trimming took off 0 bases at V and 7 bases at J, with 10 bases between the two ends. CDR3 DNA sequence: TGTGCCAGCAGCGTAGGCTCCCCCGGGACCCAGTACTTC. It codes for CASSVGSPGTQYF. The full variable domain, rest sourced from reference TRBV9 and TRBJ2-5, is DSGVTQTPKHLITATGQRVTLRCSPRSGDLSVYWYQQSLDQGLQFLIQYYNGEERAKGNILERFSAQQFPDLHSELNLSSLELGDSALYFCASSVGSPGTQYFGPGTRLLVL.

The chain combines TRBV27 with TRBJ2-6, with TRBD2 matching 9 bases. The V gene end was trimmed by 2 bases and the J gene end by 0 bases; junction bases not matched to a gene: 5. The length of the CDR3 is 18 residues. Per germline, CDR1 MNHEY and CDR2 SMNVEV (reference sequence). DNA for the CDR3: TGTGCCAGCAGTTTACGAGGTAGCGGGGGCTCTGGGGCCAACGTCCTGACTTTC. The encoded protein is CASSLRGSGGSGANVLTF.